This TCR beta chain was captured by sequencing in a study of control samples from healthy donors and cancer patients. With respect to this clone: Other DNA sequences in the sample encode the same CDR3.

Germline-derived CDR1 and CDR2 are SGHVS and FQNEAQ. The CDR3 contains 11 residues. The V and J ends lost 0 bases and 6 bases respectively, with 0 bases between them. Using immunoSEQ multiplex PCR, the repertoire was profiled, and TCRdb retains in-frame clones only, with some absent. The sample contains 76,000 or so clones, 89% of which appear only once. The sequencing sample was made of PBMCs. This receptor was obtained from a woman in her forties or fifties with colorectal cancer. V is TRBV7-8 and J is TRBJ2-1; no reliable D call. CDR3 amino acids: CASSLANEQFF. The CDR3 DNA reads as TGTGCCAGCAGCTTAGCCAATGAGCAGTTCTTC.